This T cell receptor (beta chain) was observed in a study of metastatic and nonmetastatic thyroid tumors. About the study: Across blood and tumor or nodule tissue, repertoires from malignant and benign thyroid patients were compared with one another.

Among the patients, none had received any treatment before thyroid surgery. Whole-study results and caveats: In blood and tumor, TCR beta diversity was reportedly significantly higher in malignant thyroid tumors than in benign nodules.

The CDR3 is 15 residues long. Germline V gene sequence: CDR1 SGHDT, CDR2 YYEEEE. With 2 bases clipped from V and 7 bases from J, the junction kept 7 bases outside the gene matches. This clone appeared many times. Its antigen is as yet unknown. Original processing notes: The study took CDR3 differences across clinicopathological groups and made a distant-metastasis classifier for papillary thyroid cancer from them. TCRdb re-processed the PCR reads through MiXCR. It is TCRdb's table, rather than the study itself, that gives the V and J calls and clone size. The sample contains around 19,000 clones, less than 40% of which appear only once.

The clonotype comes from a male donor with papillary thyroid cancer or a benign thyroid nodule (not recorded which). Some clones in this sample may be carry-over from other donors' samples. The sequencing input was tumor tissue. The chain has TRBV5-6 and TRBJ1-4; 8 nucleotides agree with TRBD1. The CDR3 protein is CASSFRTGSGEKLFF. DNA of the CDR3: TGTGCCAGCAGCTTTCGGACAGGGTCTGGTGAAAAACTGTTTTTT.